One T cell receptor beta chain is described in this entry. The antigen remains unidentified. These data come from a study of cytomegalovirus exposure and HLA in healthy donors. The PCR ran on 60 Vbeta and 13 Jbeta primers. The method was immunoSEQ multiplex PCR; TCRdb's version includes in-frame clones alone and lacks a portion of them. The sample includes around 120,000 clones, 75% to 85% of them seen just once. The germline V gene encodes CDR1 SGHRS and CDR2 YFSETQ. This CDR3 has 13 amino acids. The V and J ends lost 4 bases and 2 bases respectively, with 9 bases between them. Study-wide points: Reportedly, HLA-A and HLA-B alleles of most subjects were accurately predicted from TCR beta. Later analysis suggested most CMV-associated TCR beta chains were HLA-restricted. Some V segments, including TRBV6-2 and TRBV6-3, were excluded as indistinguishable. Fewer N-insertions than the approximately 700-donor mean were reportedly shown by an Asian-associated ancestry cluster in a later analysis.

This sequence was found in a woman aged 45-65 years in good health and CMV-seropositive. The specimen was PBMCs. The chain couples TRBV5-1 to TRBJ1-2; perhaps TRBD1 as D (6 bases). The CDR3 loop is CASSEGQNYGYTF. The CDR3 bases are TGCGCCAGCAGCGAAGGACAGAACTATGGCTACACCTTC.